This entry lists 9 T cell receptor beta chains sequenced from one sample in a study of regulatory T cells in long-lasting Graves disease (dated by TCRdb to 2020 to 2022). The method was multiplex PCR. The sample was run on an Illumina HiSeq 4000. TCR beta libraries were built with iRepertoire HTBI primers and Arm-PCR amplification of CDR3 regions. Through fastp at Q25 and MiXCR, TCRdb rebuilt clones from the public reads, retaining in-frame beta chains. Identical CDR3 protein sequences are pooled into one entry, listed with their most common genes and DNA. The sample records under 700,000 distinct CDR3 sequences, roughly a sixth of which are singletons. Roughly 25% of the sample belongs to the ten largest clones. The time point label corresponds to: newly diagnosed GD, antithyroid drugs for less than 3 months. RNA was extracted from PBMCs in TRIzol for both TCR sequencing and RNA sequencing. These data were likewise used in another study, on T cells in Graves' hyperthyroidism and ophthalmopathy.

The sequenced sample was peripheral blood mononuclear cells (PBMCs), obtained at new diagnosis, from a patient treated with antithyroid drugs. The origin of the receptors is a woman between 40 and 65 years old with Graves disease. Donor details come from another sample of the same person, matched by shared clones.

Note on this clonotype: This clone may be a read error of a much larger clone one base away. Here the CDR3 DNA reads TGTGCCAGCTCACCGGTAGTCTCCTATAATCCACCCCTCCACTTT. This codes for CASSPVVSYNPPLHF. This sequence joins TRBV18 and TRBJ1-6; D unclear. This CDR3 spans 15 amino acids. The germline V gene has CDR1 KGHSH and CDR2 LQKENI.

This clonotype was counted ten times or more. V is TRBV3-1 and J is TRBJ2-5, with 9 bases fitting TRBD2. The CDR3 is 15 amino acids. V lost 7 bases and J lost 5; bases outside the gene matches: 11. Germline values: CDR1 LGHDT, CDR2 YNNKEL (reference sequence). DNA of the CDR3: TGTGCCAGCACCCTAAGGATCGCGGGGGGGGAGACCCAGTACTTC. It specifies CASTLRIAGGETQYF.

This clonotype has more than one count but fewer than ten. This sequence joins TRBV20-1 and TRBJ2-1, with D perhaps matching TRBD1 (5 bases). Germline V lookup: CDR1 DFQATT, CDR2 SNEGSKA (reference sequence). The CDR3 is made up of 15 amino acids. Trimming shortened V by 6 bases and J by 4 bases, and 19 bases separated the two germline ends. The CDR3 DNA follows: TGCAGTGCCAGAATTGGGGCCAATTCTTACAATGAGCAGTTCTTC. Amino acids: CSARIGANSYNEQFF.

Ten or more counts support this clonotype. The J gene is TRBJ1-1, the V gene TRBV27; 7 positions agree with TRBD1. The CDR3 loop spans 14 amino acids. V shed 5 bases and J 4 bases; nucleotides not matched to a gene: 7. Germline V gives CDR1 MNHEY, CDR2 SMNVEV (reference sequence). The CDR3 coding sequence is TGTGCCAGCAGTCCAATGACAGGGTTCACTGAAGCTTTCTTT. It is translated as CASSPMTGFTEAFF.

The CDR3 nucleotides read TGCGCCAGCAGTGAGTGGGGGCTCCCCTACAATGAGCAGTTCTTC. Protein sequence: CASSEWGLPYNEQFF. The chain combines TRBV10-2 with TRBJ2-1; TRBD1 might be the D (6 bases). The CDR3 is 15 amino acids. Per the germline V gene, CDR1 is WSHSY and CDR2 is SAAADI. The V end was cut by 1 base, the J end by 2 bases, with 9 bases between.

This clonotype was seen a handful of times. This chain joins TRBV19 and TRBJ2-1, with 7 bases aligning to TRBD2. Looked up from germline, CDR1 is LNHDA and CDR2 is SQIVND (reference sequence). With V trimmed by 5 bases and J by 6 bases, 4 bases remained unmatched. The CDR3 is 13 amino acids. The CDR3 DNA reads as TGTGCCAGTAGTCCAACTAGCGCCAATGAGCAGTTCTTC. Its protein is CASSPTSANEQFF.

This chain links TRBV5-5 with TRBJ2-2, with 7 nucleotides matching TRBD1. After removal of 3 bases from V and 8 bases from J, the junction contained 7 bases not matched to a gene. The length of the CDR3 is 14 residues. Germline V CDR1 and CDR2: SGHKS, YYEKEE (reference sequence). As DNA, the CDR3 is TGTGCCAGCAGCTCGGGACAGCCGACTGGGGAGCTGTTTTTT. Translated: CASSSGQPTGELFF. Variable domain in full (rest from reference TRBV5-5 and TRBJ2-2): DAGVTQSPTHLIKTRGQQVTLRCSPISGHKSVSWYQQVLGQGPQFIFQYYEKEERGRGNFPDRFSARQFPNYSSELNVNALLLGDSALYLCASSSGQPTGELFFGEGSRLTVL.

This clonotype was detected ten times or more. The chain links TRBV10-3 to TRBJ1-6; 8 bases agree with TRBD1. CDR1 is ENHRY, CDR2 SYGVKD, per germline. J was trimmed by 10 bases and V by 3 bases; bases with no gene match: 8. The CDR3 contains 15 residues. The CDR3 DNA reads as TGTGCCATCAGTGATCGAGAGACAGGGGTGTCACCCCTCCACTTT. Translation: CAISDRETGVSPLHF.

The chain is built from TRBV27 and TRBJ2-3; D is possibly TRBD2 (7 bases). The CDR3 spans 15 residues. Germline CDR1 is MNHEY and CDR2 is SMNVEV (reference sequence). With 7 bases removed from V and 4 bases from J, the gap between germline ends came to 18 bases. The CDR3 DNA follows: TGTGCCAGCATCCCTCACGGGGGGCGCCCAGATACGCAGTATTTT. Amino acids: CASIPHGGRPDTQYF.